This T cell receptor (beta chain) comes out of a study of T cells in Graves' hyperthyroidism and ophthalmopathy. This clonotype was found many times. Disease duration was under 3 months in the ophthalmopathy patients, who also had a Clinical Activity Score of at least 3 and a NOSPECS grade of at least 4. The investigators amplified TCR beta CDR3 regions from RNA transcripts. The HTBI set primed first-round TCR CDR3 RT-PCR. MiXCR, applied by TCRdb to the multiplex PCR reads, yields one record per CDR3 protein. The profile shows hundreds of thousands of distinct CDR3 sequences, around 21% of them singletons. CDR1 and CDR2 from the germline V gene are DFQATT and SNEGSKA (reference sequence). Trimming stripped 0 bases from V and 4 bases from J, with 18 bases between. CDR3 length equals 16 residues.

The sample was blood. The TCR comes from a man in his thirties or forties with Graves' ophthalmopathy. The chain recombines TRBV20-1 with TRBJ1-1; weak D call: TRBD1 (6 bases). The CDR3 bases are TGCAGTGCTAGAGACACAGGGTTCGGCGCGGGCACTGAAGCTTTCTTT. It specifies CSARDTGFGAGTEAFF.